Listed here are 12 T cell receptor beta chains from one sample, sequenced in a study of blood T cell repertoires in COVID-19. The table came from immunoSEQ multiplex PCR; TCRdb's copy has only in-frame clones and leaves some out. Of about 180,000 clones listed, around 89% are singletons. Sequencing was performed on peripheral blood. The source is a man aged 18 to 35 who had recovered from COVID-19.

The rearrangement joins TRBV4-3 to TRBJ2-7, with 8 nucleotides matching TRBD2. The CDR3 is made up of 15 amino acids. J lost 3 bases, V lost 0 bases, and 4 bases had no gene match. Germline V gives CDR1 LGHNA, CDR2 YSLEER. The chain's CDR3 is CASSQDISGSYEQYF. As DNA, the CDR3 is TGCGCCAGCAGCCAAGATATCAGCGGGAGCTACGAGCAGTACTTC.

The V gene is TRBV4-3, the J gene TRBJ1-1; D remains unclear. The CDR3 loop spans 15 amino acids. Germline assignment: CDR1 LGHNA and CDR2 YSLEER. With 0 bases removed from V and 0 bases from J, the gap between germline ends came to 8 bases. The CDR3 coding sequence is TGCGCCAGCAGCCAAGATGGACTCCTGAACACTGAAGCTTTCTTT. It codes for CASSQDGLLNTEAFF.

The chain is built from TRBV3-1 (or the pseudogene TRBV3-2) and TRBJ2-1; perhaps TRBD2 as D (6 bases). Trimming took off 7 bases at V and 10 bases at J, with 11 bases between the two ends. The CDR3 length is 11 residues. The germline CDR1 and CDR2 sequences are LGHDT and YNNKEL (reference sequence). The CDR3 spells CASKGLAEQFF. Written as DNA, the CDR3 is TGTGCCAGCAAGGGTCTAGCGGAGCAGTTCTTC.

The V call is TRBV12-5, the J call TRBJ1-6; 11 bases fit TRBD1. Trimming removed 1 base from V and 0 bases from J; junction bases left unmatched: 8. Per germline, CDR1 LGHNT and CDR2 FRNRAP. The CDR3 length is 20 residues. The DNA for the CDR3 is TGTGCTAGTGGTTTGGGATCTGGGGACAGGGGGGCCTCCTATAATTCACCCCTCCACTTT. The encoded protein is CASGLGSGDRGASYNSPLHF.

The CDR3 sequence is CATSDTVPPYEQYF. As DNA, the CDR3 is TGTGCCACCAGTGATACTGTGCCCCCCTACGAGCAGTACTTC. J is TRBJ2-7 and V is TRBV24-1; D unresolved. The CDR3 has 14 amino acids. Germline CDR1 reads KGHDR; CDR2 reads SFDVKD. Trimming pared 3 bases from V and 2 bases from J, leaving 10 bases between.

The CDR3 protein is CASSTGRNQPQHF. In nucleotides, the CDR3 is TGTGCCAGCAGCACAGGTCGGAATCAGCCCCAGCATTTT. This rearrangement joins TRBV5-8 to TRBJ1-5; maybe TRBD1 (5 bases). The CDR3 is made up of 13 amino acids. Looked up from germline, CDR1 is SGHTS and CDR2 is YDEGEE. The V end was cut by 4 bases, the J end by 4 bases, with 9 bases between.

The V and J genes are TRBV30 and TRBJ1-2; D might be TRBD1 (6 bases). The CDR3 is 12 amino acids. Trimming left V 4 bases short and J 3 bases short, with 9 bases between. In germline, CDR1 is GTSNPN, CDR2 SVGIG (reference sequence). CDR3 in amino acids: CAWKGGDYGYTF. CDR3 in DNA: TGTGCCTGGAAAGGGGGGGACTATGGCTACACCTTC.

This chain links TRBV29-1 with TRBJ1-2; D is uncertain. Trimming removed 0 bases from V and 8 bases from J, with 16 bases in between. Germline lookup yields CDR1 SQVTM and CDR2 ANQGSEA. CDR3 size: 14 residues. CDR3 coding DNA: TGCAGCGTTGAAGACTCGGCAGGCCCACGCGGCTACACCTTC. This translates into CSVEDSAGPRGYTF.

The V and J genes are TRBV2 and TRBJ2-7, with 7 positions matching TRBD2. With 8 bases clipped from V and 0 bases from J, the junction kept 4 bases outside the gene matches. CDR1 and CDR2 from the germline V gene are SNHLY and FYNNEI. CDR3 length equals 13 residues. The CDR3: CASGGEGSYEQYF. CDR3 DNA: TGTGCCAGCGGAGGGGAGGGCTCCTACGAGCAGTACTTC.

The chain is built from TRBV7-2 and TRBJ2-5, with D perhaps matching TRBD2 (6 bases). The V end was cut by 5 bases, the J end by 1 base, with 11 bases between. CDR1 is SGHTA and CDR2 is FQGNSA in the germline V gene. The CDR3 contains 14 residues. DNA for the CDR3: TGTGCCAGCAGCCCCGGGGGACTCCAAGAGACCCAGTACTTC. The encoded protein is CASSPGGLQETQYF. Full variable domain (rest looked up from reference TRBV7-2 and TRBJ2-5): GAGVSQSPSNKVTEKGKDVELRCDPISGHTALYWYRQSLGQGLEFLIYFQGNSAPDKSGLPSDRFSAERTGGSVSTLTIQRTQQEDSAVYLCASSPGGLQETQYFGPGTRLLVL.

J is TRBJ2-4 and V is TRBV28; D is perhaps TRBD1 (6 bases). The germline CDR1 and CDR2 sequences are MDHEN and SYDVKM. CDR3 size: 16 residues. Trimming took 3 bases from V and 4 from J, leaving 16 bases between them. CDR3: CASSFIGRGRKNIQYF. CDR3 sequence (DNA): TGTGCCAGCAGTTTCATCGGCAGGGGTAGAAAAAACATTCAGTACTTC. The whole variable domain, filled in from reference TRBV28 and TRBJ2-4, reads DVKVTQSSRYLVKRTGEKVFLECVQDMDHENMFWYRQDPGLGLRLIYFSYDVKMKEKGDIPEGYSVSREKKERFSLILESASTNQTSMYLCASSFIGRGRKNIQYFGAGTRLSVL.

The chain has TRBV10-3 and TRBJ2-7; maybe TRBD2 (5 bases). The V end lost 2 bases, the J end lost 0 bases, and 14 bases lay between the germline ends. Germline V gene data show CDR1 as ENHRY and CDR2 as SYGVKD. This CDR3 comprises 16 residues. CDR3 amino acids: CAISEPSDWSSYEQYF. CDR3 sequence (DNA): TGTGCCATCAGTGAGCCTTCGGACTGGAGCTCCTACGAGCAGTACTTC.